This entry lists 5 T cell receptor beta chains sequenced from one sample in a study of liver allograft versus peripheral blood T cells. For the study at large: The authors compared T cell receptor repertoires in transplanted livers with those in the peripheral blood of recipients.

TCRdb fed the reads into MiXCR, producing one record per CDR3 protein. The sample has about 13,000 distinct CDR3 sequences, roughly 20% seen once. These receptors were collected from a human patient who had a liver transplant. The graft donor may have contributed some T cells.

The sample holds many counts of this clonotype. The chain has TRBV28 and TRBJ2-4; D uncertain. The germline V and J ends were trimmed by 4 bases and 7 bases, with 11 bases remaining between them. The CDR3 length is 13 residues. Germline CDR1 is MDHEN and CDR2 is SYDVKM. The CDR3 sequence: CASSSPGGNIQYF. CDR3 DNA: TGTGCCAGCAGTTCTCCGGGTGGGAACATTCAGTACTTC.

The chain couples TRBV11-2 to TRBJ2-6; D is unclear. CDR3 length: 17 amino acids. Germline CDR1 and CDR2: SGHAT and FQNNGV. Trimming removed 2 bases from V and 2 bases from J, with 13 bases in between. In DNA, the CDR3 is TGTGCCAGCAGCTTAAGACCGGGCCCCACTGGGGCCAACGTCCTGACTTTC. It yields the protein CASSLRPGPTGANVLTF.

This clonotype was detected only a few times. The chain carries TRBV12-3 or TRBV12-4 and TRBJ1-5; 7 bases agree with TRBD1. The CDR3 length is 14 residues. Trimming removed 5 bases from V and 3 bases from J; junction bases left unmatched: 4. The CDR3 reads CASSQDRYNQPQHF. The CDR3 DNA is TGTGCCAGCAGTCAGGACAGGTACAATCAGCCCCAGCATTTT.

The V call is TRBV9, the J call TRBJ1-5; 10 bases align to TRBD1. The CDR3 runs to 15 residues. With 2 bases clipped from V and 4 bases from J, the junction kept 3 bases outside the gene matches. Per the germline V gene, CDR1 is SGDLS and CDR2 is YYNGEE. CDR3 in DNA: TGTGCCAGCAGCGTTGGACAGGGGGAGAATCAGCCCCAGCATTTT. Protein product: CASSVGQGENQPQHF.

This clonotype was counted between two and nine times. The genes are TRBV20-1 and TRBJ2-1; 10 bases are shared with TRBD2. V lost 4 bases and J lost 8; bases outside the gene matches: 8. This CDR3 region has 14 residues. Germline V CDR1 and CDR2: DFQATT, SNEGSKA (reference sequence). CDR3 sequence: CSAISGRAGDEQFF. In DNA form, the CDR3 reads TGCAGTGCTATCAGCGGGAGGGCCGGAGATGAGCAGTTCTTC.